The present entry profiles one TCR beta chain with its context. This specimen comes from a study of patients and donors after allogeneic stem cell transplantation. CDR3 length equals 15 residues. V lost 3 bases and J lost 1; bases outside the gene matches: 6. Germline V gives CDR1 MRHNA, CDR2 SNTAGT. TCRdb called the RT-PCR reads again in MiXCR, with one record for every CDR3 protein. The data show 400,000 to 500,000 distinct CDR3 sequences, 16% seen once. The V gene is TRBV6-4, the J gene TRBJ2-7, with TRBD1 identical over 7 bases. The TCR comes from a human donor who was either an allogeneic HSCT recipient or a stem cell or donor lymphocyte infusion donor (not recorded which). It is not recorded whose cells these are; they may come from a transplant donor. The specimen was blood, either unsorted or a sorted T cell fraction (not recorded which). CDR3 sequence (DNA): TGTGCCAGCAGTGAGGAGACAGGGCTGTCCTACGAGCAGTACTTC. Its translation is CASSEETGLSYEQYF.